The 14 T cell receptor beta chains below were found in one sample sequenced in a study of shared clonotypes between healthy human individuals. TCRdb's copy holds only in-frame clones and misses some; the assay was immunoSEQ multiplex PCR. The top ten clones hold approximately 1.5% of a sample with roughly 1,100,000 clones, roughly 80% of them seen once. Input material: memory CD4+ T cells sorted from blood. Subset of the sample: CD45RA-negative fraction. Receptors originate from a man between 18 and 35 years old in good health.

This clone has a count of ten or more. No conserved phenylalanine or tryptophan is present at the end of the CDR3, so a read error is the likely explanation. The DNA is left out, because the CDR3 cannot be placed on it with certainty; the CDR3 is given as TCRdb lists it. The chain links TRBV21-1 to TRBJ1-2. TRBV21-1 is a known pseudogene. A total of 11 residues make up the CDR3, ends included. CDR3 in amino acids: CASSKDFFPLL.

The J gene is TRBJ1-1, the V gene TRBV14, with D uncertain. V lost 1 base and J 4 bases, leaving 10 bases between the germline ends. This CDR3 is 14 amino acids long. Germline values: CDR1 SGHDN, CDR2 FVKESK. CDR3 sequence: CASSQATPSTEAFF. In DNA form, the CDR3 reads TGTGCCAGCAGCCAAGCAACACCGTCCACTGAAGCTTTCTTT.

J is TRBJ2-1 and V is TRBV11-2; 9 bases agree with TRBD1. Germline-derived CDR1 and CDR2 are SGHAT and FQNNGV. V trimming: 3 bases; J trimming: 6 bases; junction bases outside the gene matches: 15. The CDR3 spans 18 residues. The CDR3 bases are TGTGCCAGCAGCTTGGTGACAGGGGGTCGGGCTGTAGGCAATGAGCAGTTCTTC. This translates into CASSLVTGGRAVGNEQFF.

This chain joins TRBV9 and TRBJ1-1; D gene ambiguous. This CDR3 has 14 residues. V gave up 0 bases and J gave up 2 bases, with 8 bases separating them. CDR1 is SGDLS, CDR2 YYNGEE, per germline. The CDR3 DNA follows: TGTGCCAGCAGCGTAGCCCACGGAAACACTGAAGCTTTCTTT. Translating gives CASSVAHGNTEAFF.

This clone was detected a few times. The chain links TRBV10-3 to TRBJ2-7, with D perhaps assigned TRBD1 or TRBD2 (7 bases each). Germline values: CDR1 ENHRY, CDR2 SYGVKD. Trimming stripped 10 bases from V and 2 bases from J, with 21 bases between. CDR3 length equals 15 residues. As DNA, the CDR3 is TGTGCCACCTCAAAGGGAGGGGGCGAAGCCTACGAGCAGTACTTC. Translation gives CATSKGGGEAYEQYF.

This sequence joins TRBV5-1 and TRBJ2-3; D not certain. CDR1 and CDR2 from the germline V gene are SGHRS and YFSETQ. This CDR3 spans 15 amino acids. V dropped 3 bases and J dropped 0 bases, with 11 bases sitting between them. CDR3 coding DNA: TGCGCCAGCAGCTCCCAAGTAACTAGCACAGATACGCAGTATTTT. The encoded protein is CASSSQVTSTDTQYF. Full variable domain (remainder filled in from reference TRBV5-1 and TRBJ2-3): KAGVTQTPRYLIKTRGQQVTLSCSPISGHRSVSWYQQTPGQGLQFLFEYFSETQRNKGNFPGRFSGRQFSNSRSEMNVSTLELGDSALYLCASSSQVTSTDTQYFGPGTRLTVL.

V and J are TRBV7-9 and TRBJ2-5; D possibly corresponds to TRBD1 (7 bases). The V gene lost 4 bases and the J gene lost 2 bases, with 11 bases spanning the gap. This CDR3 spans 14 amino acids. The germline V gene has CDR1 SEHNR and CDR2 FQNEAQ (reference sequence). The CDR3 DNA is TGTGCCAGCAGCTACGCAGGGGGGCAAGAGACCCAGTACTTC. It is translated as CASSYAGGQETQYF.

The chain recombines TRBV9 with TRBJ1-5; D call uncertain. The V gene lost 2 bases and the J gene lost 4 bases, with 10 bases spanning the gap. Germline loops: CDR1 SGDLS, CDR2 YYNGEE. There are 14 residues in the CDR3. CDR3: CASSVGPRNQPQHF. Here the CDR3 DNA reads TGTGCCAGCAGCGTTGGACCTAGGAATCAGCCCCAGCATTTT.

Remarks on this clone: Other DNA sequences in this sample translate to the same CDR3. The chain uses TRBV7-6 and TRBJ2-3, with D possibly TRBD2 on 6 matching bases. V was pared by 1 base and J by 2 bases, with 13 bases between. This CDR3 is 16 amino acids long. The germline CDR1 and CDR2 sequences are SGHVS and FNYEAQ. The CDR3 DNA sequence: TGTGCCAGCAGCTTAGATCTCGGGGGAAACACAGATACGCAGTATTTT. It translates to CASSLDLGGNTDTQYF. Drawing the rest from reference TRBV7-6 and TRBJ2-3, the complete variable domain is GAGVSQSPRYKVTKRGQDVALRCDPISGHVSLYWYRQALGQGPEFLTYFNYEAQQDKSGLPNDRFSAERPEGSISTLTIQRTEQRDSAMYRCASSLDLGGNTDTQYFGPGTRLTVL.

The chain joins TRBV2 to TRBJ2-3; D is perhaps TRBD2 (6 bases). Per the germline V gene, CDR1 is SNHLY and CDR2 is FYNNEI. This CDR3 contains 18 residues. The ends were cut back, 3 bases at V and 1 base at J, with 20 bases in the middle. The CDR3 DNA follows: TGTGCCAGCAGTGAGACCGCGGGGCAACGTTATCGCACAGATACGCAGTATTTT. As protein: CASSETAGQRYRTDTQYF.

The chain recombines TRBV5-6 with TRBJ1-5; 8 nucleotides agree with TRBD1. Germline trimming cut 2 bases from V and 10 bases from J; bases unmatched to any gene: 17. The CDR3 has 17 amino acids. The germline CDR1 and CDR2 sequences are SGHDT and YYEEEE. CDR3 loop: CASSLATGAQPPAPQHF. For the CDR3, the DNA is TGTGCCAGCAGCTTAGCGACAGGGGCTCAACCTCCTGCACCCCAGCATTTT.

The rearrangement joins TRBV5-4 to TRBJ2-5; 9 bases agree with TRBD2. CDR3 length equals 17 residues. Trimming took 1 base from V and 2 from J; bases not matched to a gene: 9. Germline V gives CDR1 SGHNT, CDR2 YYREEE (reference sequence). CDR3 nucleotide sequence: TGTGCCAGCAGCTTGTCTTATGTTCTAGCGGGGCAAGAGACCCAGTACTTC. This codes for CASSLSYVLAGQETQYF. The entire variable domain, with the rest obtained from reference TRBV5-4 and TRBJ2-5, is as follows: ETGVTQSPTHLIKTRGQQVTLRCSSQSGHNTVSWYQQALGQGPQFIFQYYREEENGRGNFPPRFSGLQFPNYSSELNVNALELDDSALYLCASSLSYVLAGQETQYFGPGTRLLVL.

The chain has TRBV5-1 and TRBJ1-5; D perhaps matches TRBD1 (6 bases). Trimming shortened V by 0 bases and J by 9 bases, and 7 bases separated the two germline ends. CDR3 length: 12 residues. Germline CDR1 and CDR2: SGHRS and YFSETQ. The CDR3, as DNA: TGCGCCAGCAGCTTGGAACAGGGGCCCCAGCATTTT. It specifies CASSLEQGPQHF. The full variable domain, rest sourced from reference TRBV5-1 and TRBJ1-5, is KAGVTQTPRYLIKTRGQQVTLSCSPISGHRSVSWYQQTPGQGLQFLFEYFSETQRNKGNFPGRFSGRQFSNSRSEMNVSTLELGDSALYLCASSLEQGPQHFGDGTRLSIL.

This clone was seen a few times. Here the CDR3 reads CAIKDSRTTEQYF. CDR3 DNA: TGTGCCATCAAGGACAGTCGAACTACCGAGCAGTACTTC. V usage is TRBV28 and J usage is TRBJ2-7; a weak D match, TRBD1 (6 bases). CDR3 length equals 13 residues. Germline CDR1 reads MDHEN; CDR2 reads SYDVKM. V dropped 10 bases and J dropped 6 bases, with 19 bases sitting between them.